The 31 T cell receptor beta chains listed next were all sequenced from one sample in a study of spatial heterogeneity in lung cancer. TCRdb re-analysed the 5' RACE reads in MiXCR, keeping a single row per CDR3 protein. The sample has tens of thousands of distinct CDR3 sequences, around 12% seen once. The time point: sample taken at primary tumor resection. Tumor, nontumor lung or frozen PBMC supplied whole RNA that was sequenced unsorted. Sequencing was performed on PBMCs, taken at surgery. The receptors stem from a male donor with early-stage non-small cell lung cancer.

This clonotype was observed a handful of times. This chain uses TRBV7-9 with TRBJ2-3; TRBD1 might be the D (5 bases). This CDR3 comprises 15 residues. Germline CDR1 SEHNR, CDR2 FQNEAQ (reference sequence). V lost 4 bases to trimming and J lost 4 bases, with 15 bases between them. The CDR3, as DNA: TGTGCCAGCAGCTCAGGTGGGCAGGGATCAGATACGCAGTATTTT. Its protein product is CASSSGGQGSDTQYF.

V is TRBV13 and J is TRBJ2-7, with 8 bases matching TRBD2. The J segment lost 5 bases and the V segment lost 1 base, leaving 7 bases of the junction unmatched. CDR1 and CDR2 (germline): PRHDT, FYEKMQ (reference sequence). The CDR3 spans 15 residues. CDR3 nucleotides: TGTGCCAGCAGCTTAGACAGGCGGGGGGACCACGAGCAGTACTTC. This gives the protein CASSLDRRGDHEQYF.

In its sample, this clonotype was seen a few times. This rearrangement joins TRBV6-6 to TRBJ1-3; the D is unclear. The CDR3 spans 15 residues. The ends were cut back, 8 bases at V and 4 bases at J, with 18 bases in the middle. Germline V lookup: CDR1 MNHNY, CDR2 SVGAGI (reference sequence). The CDR3: CASAGLGGIGNTIYF. The CDR3 DNA follows: TGTGCCAGCGCCGGTCTTGGCGGTATCGGAAACACCATATATTTT.

This chain connects TRBV12-3 or TRBV12-4 to TRBJ1-1; a weak D match, TRBD1 (5 bases). The germline V and J ends were trimmed by 7 bases and 6 bases, with 12 bases remaining between them. The CDR3 runs to 12 residues. The CDR3 protein is CASTKGKAEAFF. The CDR3 DNA reads TGTGCCAGCACTAAGGGGAAGGCTGAAGCTTTCTTT.

The rearrangement uses TRBV7-9 and TRBJ2-3; 9 nucleotides match TRBD1. Germline assignment: CDR1 SEHNR and CDR2 FQNEAQ (reference sequence). The CDR3 is 17 residues long. V was pared by 1 base and J by 7 bases, with 12 bases of the junction left unmatched. CDR3 DNA: TGTGCCAGCAGCTTAGTCGAAAGCCAGACAGGGGGAAATACGCAGTATTTT. This gives the protein CASSLVESQTGGNTQYF.

This clonotype was seen only a few times. V and J are TRBV24-1 and TRBJ1-5; D gene unclear. The CDR3 has 14 amino acids. The V gene's germline CDR1 is KGHDR and CDR2 SFDVKD. Trimming removed 3 bases from V and 6 bases from J, with 11 bases in between. CDR3 sequence (DNA): TGTGCCACCAGTGATATAGGGAGTTCTCAGCCCCAGCATTTT. This codes for CATSDIGSSQPQHF.

This clonotype was counted ten times or more. The V gene is TRBV19, the J gene TRBJ1-5; no firm D call. The CDR3 totals 14 residues. The V end lost 1 base, the J end lost 4 bases, and 8 bases lay between the germline ends. Germline V gene lookup returns CDR1 LNHDA and CDR2 SQIVND (reference sequence). CDR3 in amino acids: CASSIGASNQPQHF. The CDR3 nucleotides are TGTGCCAGTAGTATAGGGGCCTCAAATCAGCCCCAGCATTTT.

The chain links TRBV29-1 to TRBJ2-3; no clear D. This CDR3 has 12 amino acids. V was cut by 5 bases and J by 0 bases, with 6 bases left in between. Germline-derived CDR1 and CDR2 are SQVTM and ANQGSEA. The CDR3 sequence: CSVPTSTDTQYF. The CDR3 bases are TGCAGCGTTCCCACTAGCACAGATACGCAGTATTTT.

The chain combines TRBV20-1 with TRBJ2-7; a weak D match, TRBD2 (6 bases). V was trimmed by 0 bases and J by 3 bases, leaving 12 bases between them. Per the germline V gene, CDR1 is DFQATT and CDR2 is SNEGSKA (reference sequence). The CDR3 consists of 14 residues. The CDR3 spells CSARDGRRDYEQYF. The CDR3 DNA sequence: TGCAGTGCTAGAGATGGGCGGAGGGACTACGAGCAGTACTTC.

The chain joins TRBV5-1 to TRBJ1-1, with D maybe TRBD1 (5 bases). This CDR3 comprises 12 residues. Germline V CDR1 and CDR2: SGHRS, YFSETQ. With 4 bases removed from V and 5 bases from J, the gap between germline ends came to 9 bases. CDR3 nucleotides: TGCGCCAGCAGCGGCGGGGGTACTGAAGCTTTCTTT. Amino acid sequence: CASSGGGTEAFF.

The chain recombines TRBV7-9 with TRBJ2-4; TRBD1 matches 10 bases. The CDR3 is made up of 14 amino acids. Germline values: CDR1 SEHNR, CDR2 FQNEAQ (reference sequence). The V gene end was trimmed by 4 bases and the J gene end by 6 bases; junction bases not matched to a gene: 3. This CDR3 reads CASSSRTGGNIQYF. CDR3 in DNA: TGTGCCAGCAGCTCCCGGACAGGGGGAAACATTCAGTACTTC.

This clonotype turned up a few times. The V call is TRBV5-4, the J call TRBJ1-2; no reliable D call. This CDR3 comprises 15 residues. The ends were cut back, 0 bases at V and 5 bases at J, with 14 bases in the middle. Germline CDR1 reads SGHNT; CDR2 reads YYREEE (reference sequence). CDR3 coding DNA: TGTGCCAGCAGCTTGGTTATGGAGAACGGGTATGGCTACACCTTC. This codes for CASSLVMENGYGYTF.

This clonotype was detected a few times. This chain links TRBV4-1 with TRBJ2-1, with 7 nucleotides matching TRBD2. Germline values: CDR1 MGHRA, CDR2 YSYEKL. V shed 4 bases and J 6 bases; nucleotides not matched to a gene: 18. The CDR3 spans 18 residues. The CDR3 nucleotides are TGCGCCAGCAGCCCGGTCCAGAGGAGCGGGACTGGACTCAATGAGCAGTTCTTC. It yields the protein CASSPVQRSGTGLNEQFF.

This clonotype was recorded once. The chain couples TRBV4-1 to TRBJ2-7; 7 nucleotides line up with TRBD2. The germline CDR1 and CDR2 sequences are MGHRA and YSYEKL. The CDR3 runs 16 residues. Trimming removed 4 bases from V and 3 bases from J; junction bases left unmatched: 12. CDR3 bases: TGCGCCAGCAGCCCCCGGGGAGGGCAGACAGTCTACGAGCAGTACTTC. Its translation: CASSPRGGQTVYEQYF.

This clonotype was counted a few times. The chain joins TRBV6-1 to TRBJ2-5, with 7 nucleotides matching TRBD2. Germline assignment: CDR1 MNHNS and CDR2 SASEGT. This CDR3 comprises 15 residues. V was clipped by 8 bases and J by 5 bases; unmatched bases: 14. The CDR3 DNA sequence: TGTGCCAGCGGGTACGGGGGAGGGCCTGCGGAGACCCAGTACTTC. Encoded protein: CASGYGGGPAETQYF.

This clonotype was recorded at least ten times. The chain links TRBV7-9 to TRBJ1-1; D ambiguous. This CDR3 has 11 residues. Germline CDR1 and CDR2: SEHNR and FQNEAQ (reference sequence). V dropped 5 bases and J dropped 11 bases, with 12 bases sitting between them. The CDR3 reads CASSPGLEAFF. In DNA form, the CDR3 reads TGTGCCAGCAGCCCGGGCCTCGAGGCTTTCTTT.

There are many counts of this clonotype. The chain is built from TRBV6-5 and TRBJ1-1; 7 nucleotides align to TRBD1. J was trimmed by 8 bases and V by 2 bases; bases with no gene match: 8. The CDR3 contains 14 residues. Germline loops: CDR1 MNHEY, CDR2 SVGAGI. CDR3 nucleotide sequence: TGTGCCAGCAGTTACAGGACAGGTAAACTCGAAGCTTTCTTT. It translates to CASSYRTGKLEAFF.

A few counts support this clonotype. This chain uses TRBV20-1 with TRBJ2-7; TRBD1 or TRBD2 may be the D gene (5 bases each). Germline V gene sequence: CDR1 DFQATT, CDR2 SNEGSKA (reference sequence). Trimming removed 5 bases at V and 2 bases at J, with 13 bases between. There are 13 residues in the CDR3. CDR3 nucleotide sequence: TGCAGTGCTGTCCGGGACGGAGCCTACGAGCAGTACTTC. Its translation is CSAVRDGAYEQYF.

V gene TRBV6-6 combines with J gene TRBJ1-1, with TRBD1 as a possible D gene (5 bases). The CDR3 extends over 16 amino acids. V lost 1 base and J lost 0, with 12 bases in between. The germline V gene has CDR1 MNHNY and CDR2 SVGAGI (reference sequence). The CDR3 DNA sequence: TGTGCCAGCAGTTACTTTCAGGGTGCCGTGAACACTGAAGCTTTCTTT. This encodes CASSYFQGAVNTEAFF.

Only a few counts were recorded for this clonotype. V usage is TRBV6-5 and J usage is TRBJ2-1; D call uncertain. Per germline, CDR1 MNHEY and CDR2 SVGAGI. CDR3 length: 13 amino acids. V dropped 2 bases and J dropped 10 bases, with 12 bases sitting between them. The CDR3 DNA is TGTGCCAGCAGTTACGTTGGGTACCAGGAGCAGTTCTTC. Translating it yields CASSYVGYQEQFF.

This clonotype was seen a handful of times. This chain links TRBV30 with TRBJ2-4, with D perhaps given as TRBD1 or TRBD2 (5 bases each). The CDR3 totals 13 residues. Per the germline V gene, CDR1 is GTSNPN and CDR2 is SVGIG (reference sequence). V was clipped by 3 bases and J by 5 bases, with 11 bases between them. CDR3 loop: CAWSDTGQNIQYF. In DNA, the CDR3 is TGTGCCTGGAGCGACACGGGACAAAACATTCAGTACTTC.

The chain has TRBV10-3 and TRBJ2-2; 10 nucleotides agree with TRBD1. The CDR3 covers 18 residues. V trimming: 4 bases; J trimming: 0 bases; junction bases outside the gene matches: 8. The germline V gene has CDR1 ENHRY and CDR2 SYGVKD. CDR3 nucleotides: TGTGCCATCAGTGCAAAGGGACAGGGGACGTCGAACACCGGGGAGCTGTTTTTT. Its translation: CAISAKGQGTSNTGELFF.

This clonotype was counted only a few times. The chain uses TRBV9 and TRBJ2-2, with D perhaps matching TRBD2 (5 bases). Between the trimmed V and J ends, which lost 5 bases and 0 bases, there was a span of 8 bases. The CDR3 is 14 amino acids. The germline CDR1 and CDR2 sequences are SGDLS and YYNGEE. As DNA, the CDR3 is TGTGCCAGCAGGAGGGCTACGAACACCGGGGAGCTGTTTTTT. This codes for CASRRATNTGELFF. Full variable domain (remainder filled in from reference TRBV9 and TRBJ2-2): DSGVTQTPKHLITATGQRVTLRCSPRSGDLSVYWYQQSLDQGLQFLIQYYNGEERAKGNILERFSAQQFPDLHSELNLSSLELGDSALYFCASRRATNTGELFFGEGSRLTVL.

This clonotype has more than one count but fewer than ten. The chain employs TRBV7-3 and TRBJ1-1, with D possibly matching TRBD1 (5 bases). V lost 5 bases, J lost 1 base, and 11 bases lay in between. Germline V gene data show CDR1 as SGHTA and CDR2 as FQGTGA. The CDR3 totals 14 residues. The CDR3 protein is CASSPTGGNTEAFF. As DNA, the CDR3 is TGTGCCAGCAGCCCTACAGGAGGGAACACTGAAGCTTTCTTT.

The chain has TRBV7-3 and TRBJ2-2; 7 nucleotides match TRBD1. Germline V gene lookup returns CDR1 SGHTA and CDR2 FQGTGA. This CDR3 comprises 15 residues. Germline trimming cut 2 bases from V and 4 bases from J; bases unmatched to any gene: 4. In DNA, the CDR3 is TGTGCCAGCAGCTTAGATACAGGGGTCACCGGGGAGCTGTTTTTT. This sequence encodes CASSLDTGVTGELFF.

This clonotype occurred many times. V usage is TRBV5-1 and J usage is TRBJ1-1; D ambiguous. The V and J ends lost 3 bases and 7 bases respectively, with 7 bases between them. The CDR3 extends over 11 amino acids. CDR1 and CDR2 (germline): SGHRS, YFSETQ. The CDR3 sequence is CASSSTYEAFF. In DNA, the CDR3 is TGCGCCAGCAGCTCGACGTATGAAGCTTTCTTT. The full variable domain, its missing parts supplied by reference TRBV5-1 and TRBJ1-1, is KAGVTQTPRYLIKTRGQQVTLSCSPISGHRSVSWYQQTPGQGLQFLFEYFSETQRNKGNFPGRFSGRQFSNSRSEMNVSTLELGDSALYLCASSSTYEAFFGQGTRLTVV.

The chain links TRBV20-1 to TRBJ1-2; possible D gene TRBD1, 5 bases. Trimming removed 5 bases at V and 8 bases at J, with 9 bases between. Germline V gene data show CDR1 as DFQATT and CDR2 as SNEGSKA (reference sequence). The length of the CDR3 is 10 residues. CDR3 nucleotides: TGCAGTGCTTCCCGGGGCGGCTACACCTTC. Its protein product is CSASRGGYTF.

This clonotype was detected only a few times. V usage is TRBV7-8 and J usage is TRBJ1-5; TRBD1 aligns across 9 bases. V was clipped by 1 base and J by 5 bases; unmatched bases: 6. Germline values: CDR1 SGHVS, CDR2 FQNEAQ. This CDR3 region has 16 residues. CDR3 in amino acids: CASSLDEGQGDQPQHF. For the CDR3, the DNA is TGTGCCAGCAGCTTAGATGAGGGACAGGGAGATCAGCCCCAGCATTTT.

The V gene is TRBV28, the J gene TRBJ2-2; weak D call: TRBD1 (6 bases). Germline values: CDR1 MDHEN, CDR2 SYDVKM. Trimming removed 5 bases from V and 3 bases from J, with 10 bases in between. The CDR3 extends over 14 amino acids. This chain's CDR3 is CASSPGTYTGELFF. The CDR3 DNA reads as TGTGCCAGCAGTCCCGGGACATACACCGGGGAGCTGTTTTTT.

This clonotype has at least ten counts. The chain links TRBV20-1 to TRBJ2-5; D is perhaps TRBD2 (5 bases). The CDR3 consists of 14 residues. The V end was cut by 0 bases, the J end by 0 bases, with 8 bases between. Germline lookup yields CDR1 DFQATT and CDR2 SNEGSKA (reference sequence). The CDR3 region has the DNA TGCAGTGCTAGAGATGCGGGTAACCAAGAGACCCAGTACTTC. Its translation: CSARDAGNQETQYF.

The table lists this clonotype with a count of one. V gene TRBV11-2 combines with J gene TRBJ1-2; 7 positions match TRBD1. Per the germline V gene, CDR1 is SGHAT and CDR2 is FQNNGV. This CDR3 region has 14 residues. The J segment lost 7 bases and the V segment lost 3 bases, leaving 8 bases of the junction unmatched. The CDR3 spells CASSLSGTESGYTF. CDR3 coding DNA: TGTGCCAGCAGCTTGTCCGGGACAGAAAGTGGCTACACCTTC.